This T cell receptor beta chain comes out of a study of T-cell reconstitution after alpha-beta-depleted transplantation in children. CDR3 length: 15 amino acids. Per the germline V gene, CDR1 is PRHDT and CDR2 is FYEKMQ (reference sequence). The trim removed 0 bases at V and 7 bases at J, leaving 8 bases unmatched. This clonotype was picked up a small number of times. For TCRbeta, the library was prepared with unique molecular identifiers. One entry per CDR3 protein, called by TCRdb with MiXCR from the PCR reads. The sample lists around 490,000 distinct CDR3 sequences, roughly 10% occurring once. This clonotype was obtained from a female patient between 2 and 15 years old who had a stem cell transplant for aplastic anemia, so the T cells may come from the graft donor. The V gene is TRBV13, the J gene TRBJ2-7; TRBD2 matches at 8 bases. Sample: PBMCs, mostly from graft donor cells, taken 180 days after TCRalphabeta/CD19-depleted stem cell transplant. This CDR3 reads CASSLGALAGREQYF. CDR3 nucleotide sequence: TGTGCCAGCAGCTTAGGGGCGTTAGCGGGACGAGAGCAGTACTTC.